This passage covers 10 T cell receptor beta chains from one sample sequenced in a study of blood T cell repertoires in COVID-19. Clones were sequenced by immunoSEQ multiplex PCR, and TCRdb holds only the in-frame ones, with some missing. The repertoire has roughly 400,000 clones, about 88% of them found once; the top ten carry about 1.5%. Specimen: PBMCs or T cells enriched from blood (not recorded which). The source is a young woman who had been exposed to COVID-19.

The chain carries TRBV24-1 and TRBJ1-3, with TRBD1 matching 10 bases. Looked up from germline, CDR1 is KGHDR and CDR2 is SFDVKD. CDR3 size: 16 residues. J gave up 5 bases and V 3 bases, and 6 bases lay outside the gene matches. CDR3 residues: CATSDARDRGRNTIYF. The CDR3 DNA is TGTGCCACCAGTGATGCCCGGGACAGGGGTAGAAACACCATATATTTT.

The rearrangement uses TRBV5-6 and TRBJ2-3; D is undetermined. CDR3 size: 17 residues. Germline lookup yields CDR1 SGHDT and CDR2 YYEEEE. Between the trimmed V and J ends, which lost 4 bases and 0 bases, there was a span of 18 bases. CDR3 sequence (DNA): TGTGCCAGCAGCCTGAACTATGGAGCACCTAGCACAGATACGCAGTATTTT. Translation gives CASSLNYGAPSTDTQYF. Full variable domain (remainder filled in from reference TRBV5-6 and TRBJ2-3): DAGVTQSPTHLIKTRGQQVTLRCSPKSGHDTVSWYQQALGQGPQFIFQYYEEEERQRGNFPDRFSGHQFPNYSSELNVNALLLGDSALYLCASSLNYGAPSTDTQYFGPGTRLTVL.

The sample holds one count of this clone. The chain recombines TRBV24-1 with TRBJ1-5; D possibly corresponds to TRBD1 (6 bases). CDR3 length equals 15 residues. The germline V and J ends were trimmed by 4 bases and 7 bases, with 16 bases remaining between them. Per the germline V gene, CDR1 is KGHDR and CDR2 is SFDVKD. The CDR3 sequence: CATSDARSRGQPQHF. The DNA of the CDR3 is TGTGCCACCAGTGACGCAAGATCCAGGGGCCAGCCCCAGCATTTT.

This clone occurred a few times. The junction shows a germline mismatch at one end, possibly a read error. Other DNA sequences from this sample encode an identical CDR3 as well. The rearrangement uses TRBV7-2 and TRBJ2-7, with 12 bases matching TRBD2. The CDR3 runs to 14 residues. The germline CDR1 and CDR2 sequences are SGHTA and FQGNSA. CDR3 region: CASSLAGGPYEQYF. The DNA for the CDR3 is TGTGCCAGCAGCCTAGCGGGAGGGCCCTACGAGCAGTACTTC.

Written as DNA, the CDR3 is TGTGCCAGCAGCCCCCGCGGGGGGGCGGGATGGACTAATGAAAAACTGTTTTTT. This sequence encodes CASSPRGGAGWTNEKLFF. The chain has TRBV9 and TRBJ1-4; weak D call: TRBD1 (6 bases). Germline values: CDR1 SGDLS, CDR2 YYNGEE. The V end was cut by 4 bases, the J end by 2 bases, with 21 bases between. The CDR3 is 18 amino acids.

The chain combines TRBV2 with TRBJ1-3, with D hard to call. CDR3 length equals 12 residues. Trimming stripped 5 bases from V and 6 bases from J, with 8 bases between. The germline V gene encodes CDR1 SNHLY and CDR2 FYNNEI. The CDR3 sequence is CASSLSSNTIYF. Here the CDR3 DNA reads TGTGCCAGCAGTCTATCTTCAAACACCATATATTTT.

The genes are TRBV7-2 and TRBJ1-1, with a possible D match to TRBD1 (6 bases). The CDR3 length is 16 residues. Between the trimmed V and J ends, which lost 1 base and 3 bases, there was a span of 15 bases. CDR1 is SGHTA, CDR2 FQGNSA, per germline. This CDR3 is CASSLGQVGRDTEAFF. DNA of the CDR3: TGTGCCAGCAGCTTAGGACAGGTTGGCAGGGACACTGAAGCTTTCTTT. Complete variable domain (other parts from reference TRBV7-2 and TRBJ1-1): GAGVSQSPSNKVTEKGKDVELRCDPISGHTALYWYRQSLGQGLEFLIYFQGNSAPDKSGLPSDRFSAERTGGSVSTLTIQRTQQEDSAVYLCASSLGQVGRDTEAFFGQGTRLTVV.

CDR3 in DNA: TGCGCCAGCAGTGAGGGTAGCGGGAGAGTGAATGAGCAGTTCTTC. Its translation is CASSEGSGRVNEQFF. The chain links TRBV10-1 to TRBJ2-1; 9 bases align to TRBD2. The CDR3 runs 15 residues. Trimming removed 2 bases from V and 7 bases from J; junction bases left unmatched: 6. The germline V gene encodes CDR1 WNHNN and CDR2 SYGVQD (reference sequence).

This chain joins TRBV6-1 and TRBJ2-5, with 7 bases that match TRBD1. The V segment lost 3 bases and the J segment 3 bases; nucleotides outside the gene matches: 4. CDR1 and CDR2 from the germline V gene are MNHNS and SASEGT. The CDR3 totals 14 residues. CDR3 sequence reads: CASSDPDREETQYF. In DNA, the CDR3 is TGTGCCAGCAGTGACCCTGACAGGGAAGAGACCCAGTACTTC.

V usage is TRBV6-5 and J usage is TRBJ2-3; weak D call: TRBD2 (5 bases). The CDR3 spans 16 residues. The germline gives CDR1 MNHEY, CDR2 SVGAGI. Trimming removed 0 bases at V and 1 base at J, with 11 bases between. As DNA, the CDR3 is TGTGCCAGCAGTTACTCGTCTGGACTGCGCACAGATACGCAGTATTTT. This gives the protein CASSYSSGLRTDTQYF.